Listed below are T cell receptor beta chains from one sample, sequenced in a study of response to subunit inactivated influenza vaccine. TCRdb recomputed calls from the RT-PCR reads with MiXCR, one row per CDR3 protein. The data hold around 170,000 distinct CDR3 sequences, with about 10% observed a single time. Sequencing used CD8+ T cells sorted from PBMCs, obtained about 24 months after vaccination. The origin of the receptors is a man between 50 and 75 years old who received an inactivated influenza vaccine. Each CDR3 is given with its conserved first and last residue. A D gene is named only where the DNA matches it firmly.

V,D,J,CDR3
TRBV9,NA,TRBJ1-1,CASSVDYSWNTEAFF
TRBV6-5,NA,TRBJ1-4,CASSYVKGRGEKLFF
TRBV9,TRBD1,TRBJ1-4,CASSAGQGTTNEKLFF
TRBV10-3,NA,TRBJ2-7,CAISDPGGTYEQYF
TRBV20-1,NA,TRBJ2-4,CSAQTSFGSYIQYF
TRBV6-6,NA,TRBJ2-7,CATELHEQYF
TRBV15,TRBD2,TRBJ2-3,CATSSGSGGPTDTQYF
TRBV28,NA,TRBJ2-5,CASSPWGRAQLQETQYF
TRBV2,NA,TRBJ2-3,CASSPPTDTQYF
TRBV5-1,TRBD1,TRBJ1-2,CASSLGQGDYYGYTF
TRBV11-2,TRBD2,TRBJ2-3,CASSLGGSGGTNTQYF
TRBV20-1,NA,TRBJ2-7,CSASPSYEQYF
TRBV24-1,TRBD1,TRBJ2-1,CATSTGAVEQFF
TRBV20-1,NA,TRBJ1-5,CSAVLKLGGNQPQHF
TRBV29-1,NA,TRBJ2-7,CSVAGTTYEQYF
TRBV10-2,NA,TRBJ2-3,CASSPTRSRTDTQYF
TRBV12-3/TRBV12-4,NA,TRBJ1-6,CASLRDNSPLHF
TRBV29-1,NA,TRBJ2-7,CSVETGHHPTYEQYF
TRBV28,TRBD1,TRBJ2-2,CASSHRQGVNTSPGERFF
TRBV7-8,NA,TRBJ2-5,CASSMRTKPETQYF
TRBV19,NA,TRBJ2-2,CASSLITGIAGELFF
TRBV4-2,NA,TRBJ2-1,CASSNQGHPPYNEQFF
TRBV14,NA,TRBJ2-7,CASSQGYSYEQYF
TRBV6-2/TRBV6-3,NA,TRBJ2-1,CASRGFGSSYNEQFF
TRBV20-1,NA,TRBJ1-4,CSAMRRDTPNEKLFF